The subject of this entry is one T cell receptor (beta chain). These data belong to a study of blood T cell repertoires in COVID-19. Looking at the study overall: Acute and convalescent COVID-19 samples came from the United States, Italy and Spain.

The CDR3 has 14 amino acids. V dropped 3 bases and J dropped 9 bases, with 15 bases sitting between them. Germline V gene lookup returns CDR1 SEHNR and CDR2 FQNEAQ (reference sequence). Per the original data handling: Amplification of reference gene primers was used by the study to estimate nucleated cell counts. Produced via immunoSEQ multiplex PCR; TCRdb's table is partial and in-frame only. The V and J calls and the clone size are those of that table, but D and trimming were determined from the DNA. Here the sample spans roughly 180,000 clones, about 85% being singletons. The sequenced material came from peripheral blood. The source is a man in his sixties or seventies with active or convalescent COVID-19. The rearrangement links TRBV7-9 to TRBJ2-4, with D tentatively TRBD2 (6 bases). The CDR3 region has the DNA TGTGCCAGCAGCTTTTGGCGGGGAGAGGGCATTCAGTACTTC. Translation: CASSFWRGEGIQYF.